The clone carrying this T cell receptor beta chain occurred many times. Its antigen is not identified. The germline gene is not matched at one end of the junction; a read error may be the cause. In the same sample, other DNA sequences code for this CDR3. Authors' methods: It was from CDR3 differences across clinicopathological groups that a distant-metastasis classifier for papillary thyroid cancer was built. TCRdb recomputed clones from the PCR reads via MiXCR. TCRdb assigned the V and J calls; the authors' analysis was not used. The sample lists about 15,000 clones, around 29% occurring once. The source of the sample is a study of metastatic and nonmetastatic thyroid tumors. Study as a whole: Thyroid patients, malignant and benign, had repertoires compared across blood and tumor or nodule tissue.

This CDR3 region has 16 residues. The germline V gene has CDR1 SGHAT and CDR2 FQDESV (reference sequence). Whole-study results and caveats: Malignant tumors reportedly showed significantly higher TCR beta diversity than benign nodules in both blood and tumor.

Every patient underwent thyroid surgery untreated. Sequenced input: blood. The clonotype comes from a female donor with papillary thyroid cancer or a benign thyroid nodule (not recorded which). Some clones in this sample may be carry-over from other donors' samples. V gene TRBV11-1 combines with J gene TRBJ1-1; 9 nucleotides align to TRBD1. CDR3 nucleotide sequence: TGTGCCAGTAGCTCCGCGGGACAGGGTGGGAACACTGAAGCTTTCTTT. Translated: CASSSAGQGGNTEAFF.